This T cell receptor beta chain originates from a study of T cell clones after liver transplantation. Trimming removed 3 bases at V and 11 bases at J, with 14 bases between. The CDR3 runs to 11 residues. Germline V gives CDR1 GTSNPN, CDR2 SVGIG (reference sequence). Findings and caveats of the study: Donor-reactive sequences fell more than third party-reactive ones, suggesting partial deletion.

Comment on this clone: Antigen specificity is unknown.

TCRdb's table, derived via immunoSEQ multiplex PCR, lists solely in-frame clones and lacks some. The sample holds around 110,000 clones, about nine tenths seen once. This sequence joins TRBV30 and TRBJ2-7, with D perhaps matching TRBD1 or TRBD2 (5 bases each). The TCR originated in a human patient who received a liver transplant. The graft donor may have given rise to some T cells. The source was CD4+ T cells from blood, collected 12 months after liver transplant. The CDR3 coding sequence is TGTGCCTGGAGGGACGGGGCTTCGGAGTACTTC. It translates to CAWRDGASEYF. Combining the CDR3 with reference TRBV30 and TRBJ2-7 gives the whole variable domain SQTIHQWPATLVQPVGSPLSLECTVEGTSNPNLYWYRQAAGRGLQLLFYSVGIGQISSEVPQNLSASRPQDRQFILSSKKLLLSDSGFYLCAWRDGASEYFGPGTRLTVT.